The clone carrying this T cell receptor beta chain was counted between two and nine times. The data were obtained in a study of human versus mouse CDR3 diversity and MHC coevolution. Study overall: immunoSEQ was reported to reach one in 200,000 T cells sensitivity.

The germline CDR1 and CDR2 sequences are SNHLY and FYNNEI. V lost 9 bases and J 1 base, leaving 18 bases between the germline ends. This CDR3 has 15 residues. The protocol was immunoSEQ multiplex PCR, while the TCRdb copy is restricted to in-frame clones and leaves out a portion. The table records some 82,000 clones, around 95% of them present only once. The sequence derives from a person aged 30-69 years in good health. The material sequenced was naive CD4+ T cells from blood. The subset denotes: CD45RO-negative CD62L-positive naive CD4 T cells. This chain uses TRBV2 with TRBJ2-5; possible D gene TRBD1, 6 bases. The DNA for the CDR3 is TGTGCCAGTTCACAGGGACCCAACCGCCAAGAGACCCAGTACTTC. As protein: CASSQGPNRQETQYF.